The entry below describes one T cell receptor (beta chain). Its antigen remains unidentified. These data are taken from a study of blood T cells in healthy people across ages. Study-wide findings and caveats: Changes seen in expanded clonotypes were possibly confounded by donor CMV status left unknown.

V shed 0 bases and J 2 bases; nucleotides not matched to a gene: 9. The germline CDR1 and CDR2 sequences are MNHEY and SVGEGT. The CDR3 sequence is 17 residues long. With a J-beta primer mix and a sample-barcoded 5' primer, a second PCR ran about 7 to 12 cycles. TCRdb fed the 5' RACE reads into MiXCR, producing one record per CDR3 protein. The sample records roughly 730,000 distinct CDR3 sequences, roughly three fifths being singletons. The TCR originated in a man aged 35 to 55 in good health. The sequencing input was blood. The chain uses TRBV6-2 or TRBV6-3 and TRBJ2-7; 8 bases match TRBD2. CDR3 sequence: CASSYSTDGRVPYEQYF. Here the CDR3 DNA reads TGTGCCAGCAGTTACTCGACCGACGGGAGGGTCCCCTACGAGCAGTACTTC.